Presented here are 14 T cell receptor beta chains from one specimen sequenced in a study of blood T cell repertoires in COVID-19. The assay was immunoSEQ multiplex PCR, and TCRdb's table has in-frame clones only and misses some. The top ten hold roughly 1.1% of the sample, which has about 300,000 clones, approximately 90% seen once. Sequencing was done on a sample of PBMCs or T cells enriched from blood (not recorded which). The receptors were sampled from a woman under 40 who had recovered from COVID-19.

The chain uses TRBV7-8 and TRBJ2-6, with a possible D match to TRBD2 (6 bases). Trimming took 4 bases from V and 3 from J, leaving 25 bases between them. Looked up from germline, CDR1 is SGHVS and CDR2 is FQNEAQ. The CDR3 is 20 amino acids. The CDR3 DNA is TGTGCCAGCAGCTCACCCAGTACGGGGGAAAACATCCTTGGGGCCAACGTCCTGACTTTC. This encodes CASSSPSTGENILGANVLTF.

The chain recombines TRBV12-2 with TRBJ1-3. TRBV12-2 is a pseudogene segment. The CDR3 has 15 residues. CDR3 DNA: TGTGCAAGTCGCTCGGCCCCCGCCGGGGGAAACACCATATATTTT. Its translation is CASRSAPAGGNTIYF.

The gene calls are TRBV4-1 and TRBJ2-2; D is perhaps TRBD1 (5 bases). Germline V gene data show CDR1 as MGHRA and CDR2 as YSYEKL. V dropped 0 bases and J dropped 0 bases, with 11 bases sitting between them. CDR3 length equals 17 residues. CDR3 sequence (DNA): TGCGCCAGCAGCCAAGATTTGGGGCCTGCGAACACCGGGGAGCTGTTTTTT. As protein: CASSQDLGPANTGELFF.

This chain links TRBV7-2 with TRBJ2-4; TRBD2 agrees at 13 bases. CDR1 and CDR2 from the germline V gene are SGHTA and FQGNSA. This CDR3 is built from 16 residues. V trimming: 2 bases; J trimming: 9 bases; junction bases outside the gene matches: 7. This CDR3 is CASSLPGTSGKGIQYF. As DNA, the CDR3 is TGTGCCAGCAGCTTACCAGGGACTAGCGGGAAAGGCATTCAGTACTTC.

This clone was found once. The genes are TRBV7-3 and TRBJ2-3; TRBD2 matches 12 bases. Germline V gives CDR1 SGHTA, CDR2 FQGTGA. The CDR3 consists of 16 residues. J lost 7 bases, V lost 2 bases, and 7 bases had no gene match. CDR3 nucleotides: TGTGCCAGCAGCTTAGGACTAGCGGGGCCTGAGAATACGCAGTATTTT. This translates into CASSLGLAGPENTQYF.

This chain connects TRBV27 to TRBJ2-5; TRBD1 agrees at 12 bases. The germline gives CDR1 MNHEY, CDR2 SMNVEV (reference sequence). J gave up 4 bases and V 4 bases, and 10 bases lay outside the gene matches. There are 17 residues in the CDR3. The CDR3 DNA follows: TGTGCCAGCAGTTCCCCCTGGGGGACAGGGGGCACAGAGACCCAGTACTTC. This codes for CASSSPWGTGGTETQYF.

V usage is TRBV23-1 and J usage is TRBJ1-5; TRBD1 matches at 11 bases. TRBV23-1 is noted as an ORF with a role that remains uncertain. CDR3 length: 23 residues. V lost 2 bases to trimming and J lost 0 bases; unmatched junction nucleotides: 21. The CDR3 here is CASSQELCGQGAYPTDSNQPQHF. The DNA of the CDR3 is TGCGCCAGCAGTCAAGAGTTGTGCGGACAGGGGGCATACCCAACGGATAGCAATCAGCCCCAGCATTTT.

The V and J genes are TRBV7-2 and TRBJ2-5, with D possibly being TRBD2 (6 bases). The CDR3 length is 14 residues. The germline gives CDR1 SGHTA, CDR2 FQGNSA. Trimming pared 1 base from V and 5 bases from J, leaving 11 bases between. CDR3 loop: CASSLVPGAETQYF. In DNA, the CDR3 is TGTGCCAGCAGCTTAGTCCCGGGAGCGGAGACCCAGTACTTC.

The chain combines TRBV18 with TRBJ1-2; tentatively, D is TRBD1 (5 bases). Trimming took 3 bases from V and 4 from J, leaving 18 bases between them. Per the germline V gene, CDR1 is KGHSH and CDR2 is LQKENI. The CDR3 is 16 amino acids. CDR3 sequence: CASSPSEAGSLYGYTF. In DNA, the CDR3 is TGTGCCAGCTCACCGAGTGAGGCAGGGTCCCTCTATGGCTACACCTTC.

The genes are TRBV6-2 or TRBV6-3 and TRBJ2-5, with D maybe TRBD1 (6 bases). Trimming took off 2 bases at V and 4 bases at J, with 14 bases between the two ends. This CDR3 region has 15 residues. Germline V gene data show CDR1 as MNHEY and CDR2 as SVGEGT. The CDR3 nucleotides read TGTGCCAGCAGTTACGGTCAGGGGTATGGAGAGACCCAGTACTTC. It translates to CASSYGQGYGETQYF.

V is TRBV2 and J is TRBJ1-2, with a tentative D call TRBD1 (6 bases). Deletions cut 4 bases from V and 6 bases from J, with 15 bases between. CDR1 and CDR2 (germline): SNHLY, FYNNEI. The CDR3 is 14 residues long. The CDR3 reads CASSVRRTEHGYTF. In nucleotides, the CDR3 is TGTGCCAGCAGTGTGAGGAGGACAGAACATGGCTACACCTTC.

This clone appeared many times. The V gene is TRBV6-2 or TRBV6-3, the J gene TRBJ2-1; TRBD1 matches at 7 bases. Germline values: CDR1 MNHEY, CDR2 SVGEGT. J was trimmed by 5 bases and V by 2 bases; bases with no gene match: 9. This CDR3 contains 16 residues. Here the CDR3 reads CASSYNRGLGHNEQFF. The CDR3 DNA follows: TGTGCCAGCAGTTACAACAGGGGATTAGGCCACAATGAGCAGTTCTTC.

The CDR3 DNA follows: TGTGCCAGCAGCTTGAGACAGAGCTCCTACGAGCAGTACTTC. Its translation is CASSLRQSSYEQYF. This chain uses TRBV5-4 with TRBJ2-7, with D perhaps TRBD1 (5 bases). The germline V and J ends were trimmed by 1 base and 0 bases, with 8 bases remaining between them. This CDR3 has 14 amino acids. Germline CDR1 is SGHNT and CDR2 is YYREEE (reference sequence).

This clone was recorded a few times. This rearrangement joins TRBV25-1 to TRBJ1-1; D is unclear. Germline V lookup: CDR1 MGHDK, CDR2 SYGVNS. V shed 3 bases and J shed 3 bases, with 8 bases lying between them. The CDR3 is 13 amino acids. CDR3 nucleotides: TGTGCCAGCAGTGAGGGCCCGTACACTGAAGCTTTCTTT. It codes for CASSEGPYTEAFF.